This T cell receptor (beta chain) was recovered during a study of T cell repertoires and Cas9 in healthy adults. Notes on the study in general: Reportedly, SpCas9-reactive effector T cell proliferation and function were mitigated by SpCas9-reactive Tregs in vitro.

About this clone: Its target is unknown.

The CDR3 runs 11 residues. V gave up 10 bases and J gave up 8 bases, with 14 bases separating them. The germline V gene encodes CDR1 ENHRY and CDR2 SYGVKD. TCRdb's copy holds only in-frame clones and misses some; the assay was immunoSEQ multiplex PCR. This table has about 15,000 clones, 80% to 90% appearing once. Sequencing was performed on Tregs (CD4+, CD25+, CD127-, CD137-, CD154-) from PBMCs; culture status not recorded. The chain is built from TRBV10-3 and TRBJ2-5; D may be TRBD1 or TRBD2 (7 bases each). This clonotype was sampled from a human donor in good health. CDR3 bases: TGTGCCACAGGGGGGGGTGAAACCCAGTACTTC. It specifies CATGGGETQYF.